The 14 T cell receptor beta chains reported below all come from one sample, sequenced in a study of beta chain features in type 1 diabetes. What was sequenced were expressed TCRB transcripts, since all of the isolated RNA had been reverse transcribed. The protocol was immunoSEQ multiplex PCR, while the TCRdb copy is restricted to in-frame clones and leaves out a portion. The sample has 110,000 or so clones; roughly 40% are singletons. The sample comprised stem cell memory CD4+ T cells from blood. All receptors come from a young woman in good health.

The chain has TRBV28 and TRBJ2-7; D is unresolved. Germline assignment: CDR1 MDHEN and CDR2 SYDVKM. This CDR3 is built from 11 residues. The germline V and J ends were trimmed by 6 bases and 7 bases, with 10 bases remaining between them. The CDR3 reads CASSQLWEQYF. CDR3 coding DNA: TGTGCCAGCAGCCAGTTGTGGGAGCAGTACTTC.

The chain couples TRBV7-9 to TRBJ2-1; 7 bases are a match to TRBD2. The junction had 6 bases not matched to a gene; V was cut back by 0 bases and J by 7 bases. CDR1 and CDR2 (germline): SEHNR, FQNEAQ (reference sequence). This CDR3 comprises 15 residues. CDR3 nucleotides: TGTGCCAGCAGCTTAGCGGGAGGGGTCTTAAATGAGCAGTTCTTC. Protein: CASSLAGGVLNEQFF.

This chain joins TRBV9 and TRBJ2-3; D is possibly TRBD2 (7 bases). Germline CDR1 SGDLS, CDR2 YYNGEE. The V end lost 3 bases, the J end lost 1 base, and 21 bases lay between the germline ends. The CDR3 length is 18 residues. The CDR3 bases are TGTGCCAGCAGCGCTATGTTGGGGGGGCGAGGAGGCACAGATACGCAGTATTTT. Translated, it gives CASSAMLGGRGGTDTQYF.

The chain is built from TRBV14 and TRBJ1-4, with D possibly being TRBD1 (6 bases). This CDR3 is 15 amino acids long. In germline, CDR1 is SGHDN, CDR2 FVKESK. Trimming cost V 4 bases and J 8 bases, with 17 bases left between them. The CDR3 nucleotides are TGTGCCAGCAGCCGCCGGAGGGGGAGGGGCGAAAAACTGTTTTTT. Translated: CASSRRRGRGEKLFF.

The J gene is TRBJ2-1, the V gene TRBV7-2; the match to TRBD1 covers 7 bases. The trim removed 2 bases at V and 6 bases at J, leaving 10 bases unmatched. In germline, CDR1 is SGHTA, CDR2 FQGNSA. The CDR3 has 16 residues. The CDR3 coding sequence is TGTGCCAGCAGCTTAACAGGGGCGGGCGGTCTCAATGAGCAGTTCTTC. Encoded protein: CASSLTGAGGLNEQFF.

The V call is TRBV18, the J call TRBJ2-5, with D unresolved. Germline CDR1 reads KGHSH; CDR2 reads LQKENI. Trimming took 3 bases from V and 5 from J, leaving 13 bases between them. The CDR3 has 14 residues. The CDR3 loop reads CASSPTTLRETQYF. The CDR3 nucleotides read TGTGCCAGCTCACCTACTACCCTGCGGGAGACCCAGTACTTC.

This chain uses TRBV4-2 with TRBJ2-7; 9 bases are a match to TRBD1. CDR1 and CDR2 (germline): LGHNA, YNFKEQ. CDR3 length equals 16 residues. J lost 5 bases, V lost 1 base, and 9 bases had no gene match. The CDR3 loop reads CASSQVRGQGPNEQYF. The CDR3 bases are TGTGCCAGCAGCCAAGTAAGGGGACAGGGACCCAACGAGCAGTACTTC.

The sample holds a few counts of this clone. The CDR3 DNA follows: TGCGCCAGCAGCTATGGGACAGACTATGGCTACACCTTC. It encodes CASSYGTDYGYTF. V is TRBV5-1 and J is TRBJ1-2; TRBD1 aligns across 7 bases. Germline values: CDR1 SGHRS, CDR2 YFSETQ. Germline trimming cut 3 bases from V and 3 bases from J; bases unmatched to any gene: 2. The CDR3 runs 13 residues.

The chain recombines TRBV6-5 with TRBJ2-1, with 8 positions matching TRBD1. CDR3 size: 12 residues. CDR1 is MNHEY and CDR2 is SVGAGI in the germline V gene. The V and J ends lost 3 bases and 16 bases, in that order; junction bases with no gene match: 8. The CDR3 DNA is TGTGCCAGCAGTTATGACCGGGCAGGGGGCTTCTTC. Its translation: CASSYDRAGGFF.

This clone was detected only a few times. The chain employs TRBV28 and TRBJ2-2; possibly TRBD2 for D (6 bases). The germline CDR1 and CDR2 sequences are MDHEN and SYDVKM. Trimming took off 3 bases at V and 4 bases at J, with 9 bases between the two ends. The CDR3 totals 14 residues. The CDR3 nucleotides are TGTGCCAGCAGTTTCAGCGGGCCCACCGGGGAGCTGTTTTTT. Amino acid sequence: CASSFSGPTGELFF.

This clone occurred a few times. V and J are TRBV6-5 and TRBJ1-2, with 9 positions matching TRBD1. Germline V gene sequence: CDR1 MNHEY, CDR2 SVGAGI. The CDR3 has 15 amino acids. Germline trimming cut 0 bases from V and 5 bases from J; bases unmatched to any gene: 4. The CDR3 DNA reads as TGTGCCAGCAGTTACTCGGGACAGGGAGTATATGGCTACACCTTC. Its translation: CASSYSGQGVYGYTF.

In its sample, this clone was seen a few times. V usage is TRBV28 and J usage is TRBJ2-1; the match to TRBD2 covers 9 bases. Germline assignment: CDR1 MDHEN and CDR2 SYDVKM. The CDR3 totals 16 residues. Trimming took 3 bases from V and 6 from J; bases not matched to a gene: 9. CDR3 DNA: TGTGCCAGCAGTTTCCACAGCGGGAGGTTTGGCAATGAGCAGTTCTTC. It translates to CASSFHSGRFGNEQFF.

The gene calls are TRBV28 and TRBJ1-3, with D unclear. The CDR3 length is 11 residues. Trimming removed 4 bases at V and 10 bases at J, with 8 bases between. CDR1 is MDHEN and CDR2 is SYDVKM in the germline V gene. The CDR3 DNA reads as TGTGCCAGCAGTTCCCCCCCTACCATATATTTT. It yields the protein CASSSPPTIYF.

The sample holds a few counts of this clone. The chain couples TRBV7-9 to TRBJ1-1, with unresolved D. The V end was cut by 1 base, the J end by 1 base, with 10 bases between. The germline V gene has CDR1 SEHNR and CDR2 FQNEAQ (reference sequence). The CDR3 is 15 residues long. Here the CDR3 reads CASSLGWGGNTEAFF. The CDR3 coding sequence is TGTGCCAGCAGCTTAGGGTGGGGAGGGAACACTGAAGCTTTCTTT.